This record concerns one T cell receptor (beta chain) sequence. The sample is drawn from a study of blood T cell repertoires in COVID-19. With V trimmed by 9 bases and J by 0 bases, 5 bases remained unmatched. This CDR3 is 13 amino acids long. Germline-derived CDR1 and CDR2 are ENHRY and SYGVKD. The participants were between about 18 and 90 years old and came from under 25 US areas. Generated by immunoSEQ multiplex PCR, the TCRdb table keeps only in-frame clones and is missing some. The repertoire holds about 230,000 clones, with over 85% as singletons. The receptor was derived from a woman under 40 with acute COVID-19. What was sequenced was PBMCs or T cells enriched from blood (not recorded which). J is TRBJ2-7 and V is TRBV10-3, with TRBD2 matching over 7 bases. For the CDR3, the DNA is TGTGCCATGGGGGGGGAGAACTCCTACGAGCAGTACTTC. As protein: CAMGGENSYEQYF.